This T cell receptor (beta chain) was retrieved from a study of blood T cell repertoires in COVID-19. Across the whole study: Material from acute and convalescent COVID-19 was sourced from the United States, Italy and Spain. In each case, the material was cDNA or gDNA derived from T cells, B-cell-depleted T cells, or PBMCs.

The germline V gene encodes CDR1 SNHLY and CDR2 FYNNEI. V shed 5 bases, J shed 2 bases, and the junction held 11 bases outside the gene matches. The CDR3 runs to 17 residues. TCRdb's copy holds only in-frame clones and misses some; the assay was immunoSEQ multiplex PCR. The sample has approximately 94,000 clones, around 90% seen once. The receptor was isolated from a woman of 80 years or more with active COVID-19. Sequencing used peripheral blood. The chain combines TRBV2 with TRBJ2-3, with TRBD1 matching 9 bases. CDR3 coding DNA: TGTGCCAGCAGTCCCGGGACAGGGACCTCAAACACAGATACGCAGTATTTT. Protein sequence: CASSPGTGTSNTDTQYF. Full variable domain (rest looked up from reference TRBV2 and TRBJ2-3): EPEVTQTPSHQVTQMGQEVILRCVPISNHLYFYWYRQILGQKVEFLVSFYNNEISEKSEIFDDQFSVERPDGSNFTLKIRSTKLEDSAMYFCASSPGTGTSNTDTQYFGPGTRLTVL.